This record concerns one T cell receptor beta chain sequence. Sequenced by immunoSEQ multiplex PCR; TCRdb stores in-frame clones only, minus some. The table lists 2,500 to 3,000 clones, more than 65% of them singletons. This sample is part of a study of tumour-infiltrating T cells in Burkitt lymphoma. The ends were cut back, 6 bases at V and 7 bases at J, with 25 bases in the middle. The CDR3 is 16 amino acids. CDR1 is MNHEY and CDR2 is SMNVEV in the germline V gene (reference sequence). The sequence was collected from a human donor with diffuse large B-cell lymphoma. Specimen: tumor tissue. The chain has TRBV27 and TRBJ2-7; no clear D gene. The CDR3 region is CASRTLNRQSDSEQYF. In nucleotides, the CDR3 is TGTGCCAGCAGAACCCTAAACCGGCAGTCCGATTCGGAGCAGTACTTC.